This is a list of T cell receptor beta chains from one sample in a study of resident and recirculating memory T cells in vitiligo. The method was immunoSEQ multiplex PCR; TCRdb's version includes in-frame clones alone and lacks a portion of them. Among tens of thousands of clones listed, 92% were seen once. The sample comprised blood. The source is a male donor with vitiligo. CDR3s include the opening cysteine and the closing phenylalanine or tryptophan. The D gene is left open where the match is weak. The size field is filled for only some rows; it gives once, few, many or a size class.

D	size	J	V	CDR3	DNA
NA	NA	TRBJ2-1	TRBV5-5	CASRPGQLNEQFF	TGTGCCAGCAGACCTGGACAGCTCAATGAGCAGTTCTTC
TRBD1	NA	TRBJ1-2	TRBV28	CASSTGGRGYTF	TGTGCCAGCAGTACAGGGGGCCGGGGCTACACCTTC
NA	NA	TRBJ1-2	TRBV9	CASTSGGLSNYGYTF	TGTGCCAGCACCTCAGGAGGCCTATCTAACTATGGCTACACCTTC
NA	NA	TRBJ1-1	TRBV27	CASSLRGNTEAFF	TGTGCCAGCAGTTTACGGGGAAACACTGAAGCTTTCTTT
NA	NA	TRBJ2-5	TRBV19	CASSAWDSRGETQYF	TGTGCCAGTAGCGCTTGGGACTCCCGAGGTGAGACCCAGTACTTC
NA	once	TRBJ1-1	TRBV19	CASSPSPGRGEAFF	TGTGCCAGTTCTCCTTCGCCGGGCCGAGGGGAAGCTTTCTTT
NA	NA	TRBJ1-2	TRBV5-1	CASSLAQGLGYGYTF	TGCGCCAGCAGCTTGGCCCAGGGGCTGGGGTATGGCTACACCTTC
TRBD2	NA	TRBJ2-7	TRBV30	CAWSPRGGTWYEQYF	TGTGCCTGGAGTCCCCGGGGGGGGACTTGGTACGAGCAGTACTTC
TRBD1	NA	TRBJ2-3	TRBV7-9	CASSEALTGALDTQYF	TGTGCCAGCAGCGAAGCCCTGACAGGGGCCCTCGATACGCAGTATTTT
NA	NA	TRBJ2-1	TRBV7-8	CASSASGREQFF	TGTGCCAGCAGCGCCTCAGGGAGGGAGCAGTTCTTC
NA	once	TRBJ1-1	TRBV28	CASRDTLNTEAFF	TGTGCCAGCAGGGACACTTTGAACACTGAAGCTTTCTTT
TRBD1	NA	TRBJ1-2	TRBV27	CASSWTGKHYGYTF	TGTGCCAGCAGTTGGACAGGGAAACACTATGGCTACACCTTC
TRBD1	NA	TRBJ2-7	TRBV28	CASSTGQGRKQYF	TGTGCCAGCAGTACGGGACAGGGGAGGAAGCAGTACTTC
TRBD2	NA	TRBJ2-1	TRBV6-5	CASSRSGNNEQFF	TGTGCCAGCAGCAGGAGCGGGAACAATGAGCAGTTCTTC
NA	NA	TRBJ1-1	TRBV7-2	CASSEHLGRGTEAFF	TGTGCCAGCAGCGAACACCTGGGGCGGGGGACTGAAGCTTTCTTT
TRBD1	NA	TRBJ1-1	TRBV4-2	CASSPLTGRTEAFF	TGTGCCAGCAGCCCACTGACAGGGAGGACTGAAGCTTTCTTT
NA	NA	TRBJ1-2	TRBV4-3	CASSQEEGARYGYTF	TGCGCCAGCAGCCAAGAAGAGGGCGCGCGGTATGGCTACACCTTC
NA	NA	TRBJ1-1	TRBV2	CASTPQRGRAFF	TGTGCCAGCACCCCCCAAAGAGGTAGAGCTTTCTTT
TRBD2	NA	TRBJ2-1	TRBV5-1	CASSWGPGAGARDEQFF	TGCGCCAGCAGCTGGGGACCCGGAGCGGGAGCTAGGGATGAGCAGTTCTTC
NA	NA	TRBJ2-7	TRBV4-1	CASSPHDLAGEVSIYEQYF	TGCGCCAGCAGCCCCCACGACCTTGCAGGGGAAGTCTCCATCTACGAGCAGTACTTC
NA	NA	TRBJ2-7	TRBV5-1	CASSTTPGQSHEQYF	TGCGCCAGCAGCACCACGCCCGGACAGTCCCACGAGCAGTACTTC
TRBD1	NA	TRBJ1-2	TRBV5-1	CASSPQGADYGYTF	TGCGCCAGCAGCCCCCAGGGGGCGGACTATGGCTACACCTTC
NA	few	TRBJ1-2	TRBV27	CASSFGGTGGYTF	TGTGCCAGCAGTTTCGGGGGAACGGGTGGCTACACCTTC
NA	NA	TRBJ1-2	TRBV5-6	CASSSTASGYGYTF	TGTGCCAGCAGCTCAACAGCCTCCGGCTATGGCTACACCTTC
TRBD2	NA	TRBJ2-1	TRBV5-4	CASSQSGRGNEQFF	TGTGCCAGCAGCCAGAGCGGGAGAGGAAATGAGCAGTTCTTC
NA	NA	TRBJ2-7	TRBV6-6	CASSAPGDRTYEQYF	TGTGCCAGCAGCGCACCGGGGGACAGAACCTACGAGCAGTACTTC
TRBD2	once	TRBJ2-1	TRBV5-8	CASSFTGTSGGIGEQFF	TGTGCCAGCAGCTTCACCGGGACTAGCGGGGGTATAGGTGAGCAGTTCTTC
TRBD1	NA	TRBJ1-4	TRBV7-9	CASSPGGTAFATNEKLFF	TGTGCCAGCAGCCCCGGAGGGACAGCCTTTGCAACTAATGAAAAACTGTTTTTT
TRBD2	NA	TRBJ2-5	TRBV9	CASSVATSGGETQYF	TGTGCCAGCAGCGTAGCTACTAGCGGGGGTGAGACCCAGTACTTC
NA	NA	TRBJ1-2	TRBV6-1	CASSDMAGMSNYGYTF	TGTGCCAGCAGTGATATGGCAGGGATGTCTAACTATGGCTACACCTTC
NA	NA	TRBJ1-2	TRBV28	CACTKGFYGYTF	TGTGCCTGCACTAAGGGGTTCTATGGCTACACCTTC
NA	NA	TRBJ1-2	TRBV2	CASSERESLGSYGYTF	TGTGCCAGCAGTGAGAGGGAATCCCTAGGGTCCTATGGCTACACCTTC
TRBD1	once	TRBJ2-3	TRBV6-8	CASSQNRDRYTDTQYF	TGTGCCAGCTCTCAGAACCGGGACAGGTACACAGATACGCAGTATTTT